Reported below is one TCR beta chain. CDR3 length: 16 residues. Trimming at V came to 5 bases and at J to 4 bases, leaving 11 bases not matched to a gene. Germline CDR1 reads SGHTA; CDR2 reads FQGNSA. The sample is drawn from a study of T-cell memory formation after mild COVID-19. TCRdb reprocessed the 5' RACE reads with MiXCR, giving one entry per CDR3 protein. Of under 650,000 distinct CDR3 sequences listed, approximately 19% were seen once; the top ten hold around 12%. The chain joins TRBV7-2 to TRBJ1-1; 9 nucleotides match TRBD1. The receptor was derived from an adult woman who had mild COVID-19 (a few samples of this study predate the infection). Cell type and time point are not known. Sequencing was performed on PBMCs or a T cell subset sorted from them (not recorded which). CDR3 nucleotides: TGTGCCAGCAGCCCCCATCCCGGGACAGGGTCCACTGAAGCTTTCTTT. Translation gives CASSPHPGTGSTEAFF.